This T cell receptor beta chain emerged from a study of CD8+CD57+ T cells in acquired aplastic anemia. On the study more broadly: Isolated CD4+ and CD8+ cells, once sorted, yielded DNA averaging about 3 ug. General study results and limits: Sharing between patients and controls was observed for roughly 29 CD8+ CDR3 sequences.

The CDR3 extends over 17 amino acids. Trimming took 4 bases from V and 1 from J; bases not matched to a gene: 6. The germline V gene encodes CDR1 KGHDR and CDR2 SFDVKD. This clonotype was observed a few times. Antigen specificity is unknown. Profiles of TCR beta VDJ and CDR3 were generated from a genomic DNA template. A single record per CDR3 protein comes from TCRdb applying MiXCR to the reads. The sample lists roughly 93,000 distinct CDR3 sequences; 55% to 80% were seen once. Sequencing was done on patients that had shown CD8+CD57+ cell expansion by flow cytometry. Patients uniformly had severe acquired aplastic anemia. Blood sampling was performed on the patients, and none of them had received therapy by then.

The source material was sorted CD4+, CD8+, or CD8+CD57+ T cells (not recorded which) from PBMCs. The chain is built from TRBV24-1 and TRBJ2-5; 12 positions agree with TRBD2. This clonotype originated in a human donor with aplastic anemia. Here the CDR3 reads CATSDPPSGRGQETQYF. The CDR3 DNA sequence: TGTGCCACCAGTGACCCCCCTAGCGGGAGGGGCCAAGAGACCCAGTACTTC.